Listed below are T cell receptor beta chains from one sample, sequenced in a study of OX40 agonist ivuxolimab in advanced cancers. Some clones are missing from TCRdb's copy, which holds only in-frame ones; the method was immunoSEQ multiplex PCR. Found here are 70,000 or so clones, around 80% of them singletons; the top ten hold 1.1%. The sample in question was CD4+ or CD8+ T cells sorted from blood, obtained in a trial of the OX40 agonist ivuxolimab. The receptors were gathered from an adult with an advanced solid tumor such as melanoma, head and neck, liver or kidney cancer. CDR3s include the opening cysteine and the closing phenylalanine or tryptophan. D genes are given only for firm matches. Clone size is not always given. Where it is, it says once, few, many or a class for expanded clones.

D | J | size | V | CDR3 | DNA
TRBD2 | TRBJ2-5 | few | TRBV6-4 | CASTRGEQETQYF | TGTGCCAGCACCCGGGGGGAGCAAGAGACCCAGTACTTC
- | TRBJ1-1 | - | TRBV6-1 | CASSENRVNTEAFF | TGTGCCAGCAGTGAAAACAGGGTGAACACTGAAGCTTTCTTT
TRBD1 | TRBJ2-7 | - | TRBV28 | CASSLSGTDYYEQYF | TGTGCCAGCAGCCTATCCGGGACAGATTACTACGAGCAGTACTTC
- | TRBJ1-1 | - | TRBV5-6 | CASRSEEGLMNTEAFF | TGTGCCAGCAGATCCGAAGAAGGGTTAATGAACACTGAAGCTTTCTTT
TRBD2 | TRBJ2-7 | - | TRBV10-1 | CASSEDTGTSGGQPAEQYF | TGCGCCAGCAGTGAGGACACAGGGACTAGCGGGGGGCAACCGGCCGAGCAGTACTTC
- | TRBJ2-7 | - | TRBV19 | CASSTPGDSSYEQYF | TGTGCCAGTAGTACCCCCGGAGATAGCTCCTACGAGCAGTACTTC
TRBD1 | TRBJ2-7 | - | TRBV4-1 | CASSQDPSGTAGYEQYF | TGCGCCAGCAGCCAAGACCCTTCCGGGACAGCAGGCTACGAGCAGTACTTC
- | TRBJ1-2 | - | TRBV7-9 | CASSSWDLPYGYTF | TGTGCCAGCAGCTCGTGGGACTTACCCTATGGCTACACCTTC
- | TRBJ1-2 | - | TRBV18 | CASSPLGPAASGDAGGYTF | TGTGCCAGCTCACCACTGGGTCCCGCCGCATCGGGAGACGCGGGAGGCTACACCTTC
- | TRBJ2-1 | - | TRBV5-1 | CASSLSSGWGYNEQFF | TGCGCCAGCAGCTTGTCTTCGGGGTGGGGCTACAATGAGCAGTTCTTC
TRBD1 | TRBJ2-7 | once | TRBV11-1 | CASSLTGDSFSYEQYF | TGTGCCAGCAGCTTAACTGGGGACAGTTTCTCCTACGAGCAGTACTTC
- | TRBJ2-3 | - | TRBV7-2 | CASSPGSPTDTQYF | TGTGCCAGCAGCCCAGGGTCCCCCACAGATACGCAGTATTTT
- | TRBJ2-2 | - | TRBV18 | CASSPLAGELFF | TGTGCCAGCTCACCACTGGCCGGGGAGCTGTTTTTT
- | TRBJ2-3 | - | TRBV5-5 | CASSYPGKDTQYF | TGTGCCAGCAGCTACCCAGGGAAAGATACGCAGTATTTT
- | TRBJ2-5 | - | TRBV11-3 | CASSLGFGPAQETQYF | TGTGCCAGCAGCTTAGGTTTTGGCCCGGCCCAAGAGACCCAGTACTTC
TRBD1 | TRBJ2-7 | - | TRBV6-1 | CASSVGTGRTYEQYF | TGTGCCAGCAGTGTCGGGACAGGTAGGACCTACGAGCAGTACTTC
TRBD1 | TRBJ1-4 | - | TRBV27 | CASSLFGQGGEKLFF | TGTGCCAGCAGTTTATTCGGACAGGGTGGTGAAAAACTGTTTTTT
- | TRBJ1-2 | - | TRBV2 | CARAAGETNYGYTF | TGTGCCAGAGCAGCGGGCGAGACTAACTATGGCTACACCTTC
- | TRBJ1-5 | - | TRBV4-3 | CASSQVGGNQPQHF | TGCGCCAGCAGCCAAGTAGGGGGCAATCAGCCCCAGCATTTT
- | TRBJ2-5 | few | TRBV15 | CATSRGGGETQYF | TGTGCCACCAGCAGAGGAGGAGGGGAGACCCAGTACTTC
- | TRBJ2-7 | - | TRBV6-1 | CASSGTVYEQYF | TGTGCCAGCAGTGGGACAGTTTACGAGCAGTACTTC
- | TRBJ1-5 | few | TRBV5-4 | CASSSGRGEPQHF | TGTGCCAGCAGCTCCGGACGGGGGGAGCCCCAGCATTTT
- | TRBJ2-1 | - | TRBV4-1 | CASSQDWPSYNEQFF | TGCGCCAGCAGCCAAGATTGGCCGTCCTACAATGAGCAGTTCTTC
TRBD2 | TRBJ2-5 | - | TRBV7-9 | CASSRLAGVQETQYF | TGTGCCAGCAGCCGACTAGCGGGGGTCCAAGAGACCCAGTACTTC
TRBD1 | TRBJ1-2 | - | TRBV11-2 | CASSSGFTGVGYTF | TGTGCCAGCAGCTCGGGTTTTACAGGGGTCGGCTACACCTTC
- | TRBJ1-6 | - | TRBV5-6 | CASSAYSSPLHF | TGTGCCAGCAGCGCGTATAGTTCACCCCTCCACTTT
- | TRBJ2-1 | - | TRBV10-1 | CASSEGSSYNEQFF | TGCGCCAGCAGTGAGGGTAGCTCCTACAATGAGCAGTTCTTC